A single T cell receptor (beta chain) is shown here with its context. CDR3 length equals 18 residues. The germline V gene has CDR1 MGHRA and CDR2 YSYEKL. Between the trimmed V and J ends, which lost 0 bases and 1 base, there was a span of 18 bases. This entry comes from a study of blood T cell repertoires in COVID-19. Data came from immunoSEQ multiplex PCR; TCRdb stores just in-frame clones and leaves some out. The sample has some 530,000 clones; approximately 85% are singletons. The V call is TRBV4-1, the J call TRBJ1-2, with TRBD1 as a possible D gene (5 bases). This clonotype was sampled from a human donor in a cohort sampled during active COVID-19. Sequencing was done on a sample of peripheral blood. Here the CDR3 reads CASSQDPIGAGVNYGYTF. The CDR3 DNA follows: TGCGCCAGCAGCCAAGATCCTATCGGTGCGGGGGTTAACTATGGCTACACCTTC.